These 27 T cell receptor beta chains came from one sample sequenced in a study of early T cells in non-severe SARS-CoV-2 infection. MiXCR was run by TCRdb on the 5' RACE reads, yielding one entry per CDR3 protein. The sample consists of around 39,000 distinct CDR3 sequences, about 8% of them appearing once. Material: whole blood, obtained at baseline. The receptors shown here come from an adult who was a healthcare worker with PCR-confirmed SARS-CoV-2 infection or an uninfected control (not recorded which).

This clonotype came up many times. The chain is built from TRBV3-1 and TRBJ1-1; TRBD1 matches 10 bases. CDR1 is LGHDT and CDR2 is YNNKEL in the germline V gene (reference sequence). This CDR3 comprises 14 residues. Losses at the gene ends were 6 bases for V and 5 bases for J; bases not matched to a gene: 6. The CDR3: CASRLGQGITEAFF. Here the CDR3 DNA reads TGTGCCAGCAGATTGGGACAGGGGATAACTGAAGCTTTCTTT.

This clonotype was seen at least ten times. The CDR3: CASRRTGVGGYTF. In DNA form, the CDR3 reads TGTGCCAGCAGGCGTACAGGGGTTGGTGGCTACACCTTC. The chain employs TRBV12-3 or TRBV12-4 and TRBJ1-2; 7 nucleotides match TRBD1. This CDR3 is built from 13 residues. V was clipped by 6 bases and J by 7 bases; unmatched bases: 8.

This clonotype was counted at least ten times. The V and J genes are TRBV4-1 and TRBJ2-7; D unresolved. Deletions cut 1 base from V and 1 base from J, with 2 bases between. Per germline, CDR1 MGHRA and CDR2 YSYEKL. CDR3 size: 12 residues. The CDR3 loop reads CASSQVSYEQYF. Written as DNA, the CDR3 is TGCGCCAGCAGCCAAGTATCCTACGAGCAGTACTTC.

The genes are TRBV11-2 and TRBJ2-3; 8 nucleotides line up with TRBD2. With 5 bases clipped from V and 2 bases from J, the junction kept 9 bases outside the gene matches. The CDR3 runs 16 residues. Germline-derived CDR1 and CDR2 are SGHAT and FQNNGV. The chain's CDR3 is CASSPFGRGVTDTQYF. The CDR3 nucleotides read TGTGCCAGCAGCCCGTTTGGGCGGGGGGTCACAGATACGCAGTATTTT.

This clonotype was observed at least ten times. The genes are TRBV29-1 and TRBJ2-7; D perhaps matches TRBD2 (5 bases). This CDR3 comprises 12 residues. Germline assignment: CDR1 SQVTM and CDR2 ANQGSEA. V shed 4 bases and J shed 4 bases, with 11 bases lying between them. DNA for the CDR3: TGCAGCGTTGGAGAGGGAATTTACGAGCAGTACTTC. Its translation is CSVGEGIYEQYF.

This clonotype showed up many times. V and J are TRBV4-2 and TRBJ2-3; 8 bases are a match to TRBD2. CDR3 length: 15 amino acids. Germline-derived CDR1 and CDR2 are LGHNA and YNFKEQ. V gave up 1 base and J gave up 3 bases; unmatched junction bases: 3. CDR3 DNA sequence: TGTGCCAGCAGCCAAGGGGCTAGCGGGACAGATACGCAGTATTTT. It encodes CASSQGASGTDTQYF.

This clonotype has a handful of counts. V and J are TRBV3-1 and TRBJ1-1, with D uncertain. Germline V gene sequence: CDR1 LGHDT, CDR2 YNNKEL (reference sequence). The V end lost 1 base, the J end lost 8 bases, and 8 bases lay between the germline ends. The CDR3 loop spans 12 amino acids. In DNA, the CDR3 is TGTGCCAGCAGCCAAGGACGGTCGGAAGCTTTCTTT. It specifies CASSQGRSEAFF.

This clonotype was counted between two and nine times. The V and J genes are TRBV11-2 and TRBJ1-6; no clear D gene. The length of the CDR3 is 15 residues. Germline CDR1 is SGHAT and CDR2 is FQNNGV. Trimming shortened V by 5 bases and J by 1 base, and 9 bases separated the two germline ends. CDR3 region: CASSRDVSYNSPLHF. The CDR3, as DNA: TGTGCCAGCAGCAGGGATGTATCCTATAATTCACCCCTCCACTTT.

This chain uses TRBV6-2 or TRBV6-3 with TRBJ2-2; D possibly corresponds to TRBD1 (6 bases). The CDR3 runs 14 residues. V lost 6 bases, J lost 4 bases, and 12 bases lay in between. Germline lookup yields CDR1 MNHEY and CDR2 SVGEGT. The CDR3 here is CASSQGTTTGELFF. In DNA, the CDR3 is TGTGCCAGCAGCCAGGGGACAACCACCGGGGAGCTGTTTTTT.

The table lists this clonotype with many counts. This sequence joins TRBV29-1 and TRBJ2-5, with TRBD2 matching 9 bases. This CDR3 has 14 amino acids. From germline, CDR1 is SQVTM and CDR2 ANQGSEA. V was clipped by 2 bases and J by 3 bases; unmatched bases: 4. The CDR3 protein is CSVEFPSGEETQYF. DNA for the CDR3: TGCAGCGTTGAATTTCCTAGCGGGGAAGAGACCCAGTACTTC.

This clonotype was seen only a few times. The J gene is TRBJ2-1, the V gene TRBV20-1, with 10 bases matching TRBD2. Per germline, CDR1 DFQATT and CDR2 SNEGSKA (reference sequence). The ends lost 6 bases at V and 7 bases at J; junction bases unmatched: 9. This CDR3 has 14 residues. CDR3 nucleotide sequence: TGCAGTGCCCAGACTAGCGGGTTTGGGAATGAGCAGTTCTTC. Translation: CSAQTSGFGNEQFF.

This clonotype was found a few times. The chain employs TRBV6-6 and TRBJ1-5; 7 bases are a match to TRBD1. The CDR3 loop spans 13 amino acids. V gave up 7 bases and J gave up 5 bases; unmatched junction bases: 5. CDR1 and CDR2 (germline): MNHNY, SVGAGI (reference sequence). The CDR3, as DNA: TGTGCCAGCACCCTCCAGGGGGATCAGCCCCAGCATTTT. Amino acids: CASTLQGDQPQHF.

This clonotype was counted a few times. For the CDR3, the DNA is TGTGCCAGCAGCTTACCCTCAACAACCGGGACAGGGGAGAATGAGCAGTTCTTC. Protein: CASSLPSTTGTGENEQFF. This chain uses TRBV7-8 with TRBJ2-1; 10 bases fit TRBD1. Germline V gene data show CDR1 as SGHVS and CDR2 as FQNEAQ. The junction had 14 bases not matched to a gene; V was cut back by 2 bases and J by 7 bases. CDR3 length equals 18 residues.

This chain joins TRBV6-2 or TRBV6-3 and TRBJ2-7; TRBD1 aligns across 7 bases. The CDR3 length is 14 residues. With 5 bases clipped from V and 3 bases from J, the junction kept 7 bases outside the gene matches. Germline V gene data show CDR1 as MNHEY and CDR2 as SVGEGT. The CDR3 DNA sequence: TGTGCCAGCAGTCGCCCGGGACAGAGCTACGAGCAGTACTTC. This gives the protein CASSRPGQSYEQYF.

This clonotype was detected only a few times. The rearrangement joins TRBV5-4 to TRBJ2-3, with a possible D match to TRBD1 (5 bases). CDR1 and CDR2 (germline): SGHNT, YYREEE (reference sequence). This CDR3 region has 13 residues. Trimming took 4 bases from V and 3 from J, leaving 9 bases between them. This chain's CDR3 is CASSGAFTDTQYF. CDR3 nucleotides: TGTGCCAGCAGCGGGGCCTTTACAGATACGCAGTATTTT.

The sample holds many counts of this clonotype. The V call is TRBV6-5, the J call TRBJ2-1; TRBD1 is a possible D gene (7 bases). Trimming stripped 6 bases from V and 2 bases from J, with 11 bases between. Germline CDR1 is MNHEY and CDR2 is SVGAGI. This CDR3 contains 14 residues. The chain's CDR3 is CASSAGTAYNEQFF. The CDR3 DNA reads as TGTGCCAGCAGCGCGGGGACAGCCTACAATGAGCAGTTCTTC.

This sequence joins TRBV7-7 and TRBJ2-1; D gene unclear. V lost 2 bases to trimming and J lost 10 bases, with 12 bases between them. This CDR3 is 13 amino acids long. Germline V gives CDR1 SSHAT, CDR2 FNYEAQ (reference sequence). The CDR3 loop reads CASSLTPRTEQFF. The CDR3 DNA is TGTGCCAGCAGCTTAACACCCCGGACCGAGCAGTTCTTC.

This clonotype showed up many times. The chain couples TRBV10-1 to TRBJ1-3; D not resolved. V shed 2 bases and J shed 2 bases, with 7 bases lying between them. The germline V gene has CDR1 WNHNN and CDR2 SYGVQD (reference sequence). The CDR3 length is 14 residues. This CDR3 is CASSEASTGNTIYF. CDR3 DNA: TGCGCCAGCAGTGAGGCTTCTACTGGAAACACCATATATTTT.

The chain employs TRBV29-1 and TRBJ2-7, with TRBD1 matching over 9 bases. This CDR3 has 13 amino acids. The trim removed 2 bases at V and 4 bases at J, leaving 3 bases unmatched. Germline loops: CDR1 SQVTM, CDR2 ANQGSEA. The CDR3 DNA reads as TGCAGCGTTGAAAAGACAGGGGGGTACGAGCAGTACTTC. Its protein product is CSVEKTGGYEQYF.

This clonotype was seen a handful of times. The CDR3 is CATSGGGAVQFF. CDR3 in DNA: TGTGCCACCAGTGGTGGGGGGGCCGTACAGTTCTTC. The chain carries TRBV24-1 and TRBJ2-1; weak D call: TRBD2 (7 bases). The CDR3 is 12 amino acids. The V and J ends lost 5 bases and 13 bases respectively, with 14 bases between them. Germline CDR1 KGHDR, CDR2 SFDVKD.

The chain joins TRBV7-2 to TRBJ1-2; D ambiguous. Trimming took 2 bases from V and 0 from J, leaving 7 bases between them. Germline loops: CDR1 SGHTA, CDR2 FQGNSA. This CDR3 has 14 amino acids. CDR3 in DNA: TGTGCCAGCAGCTTACAACTTTCTAACTATGGCTACACCTTC. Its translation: CASSLQLSNYGYTF. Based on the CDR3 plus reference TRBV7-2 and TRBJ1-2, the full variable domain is GAGVSQSPSNKVTEKGKDVELRCDPISGHTALYWYRQSLGQGLEFLIYFQGNSAPDKSGLPSDRFSAERTGGSVSTLTIQRTQQEDSAVYLCASSLQLSNYGYTFGSGTRLTVV.

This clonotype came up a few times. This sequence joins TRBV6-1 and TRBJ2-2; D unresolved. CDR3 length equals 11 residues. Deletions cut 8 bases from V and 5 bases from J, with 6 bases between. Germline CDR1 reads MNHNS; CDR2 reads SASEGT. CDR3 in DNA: TGTGCCAGCGCAGAGACCGGGGAGCTGTTTTTT. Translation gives CASAETGELFF.

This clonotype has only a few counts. DNA of the CDR3: TGTGCCAGCAGCTTTAATTCCGGGACAGGGTACACCGGGGAGCTGTTTTTT. Amino acid sequence: CASSFNSGTGYTGELFF. The chain joins TRBV11-3 to TRBJ2-2, with 9 nucleotides matching TRBD1. The V gene's germline CDR1 is SGHNT and CDR2 YENEEA. The trim removed 3 bases at V and 3 bases at J, leaving 8 bases unmatched. The CDR3 is 17 residues long.

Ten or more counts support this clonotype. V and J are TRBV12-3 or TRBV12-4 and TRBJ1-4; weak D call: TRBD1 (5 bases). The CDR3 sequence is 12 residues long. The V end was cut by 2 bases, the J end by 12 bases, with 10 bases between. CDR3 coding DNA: TGTGCCAGCAGTTTACCAAAAGGGGAACTGTTTTTT. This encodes CASSLPKGELFF.

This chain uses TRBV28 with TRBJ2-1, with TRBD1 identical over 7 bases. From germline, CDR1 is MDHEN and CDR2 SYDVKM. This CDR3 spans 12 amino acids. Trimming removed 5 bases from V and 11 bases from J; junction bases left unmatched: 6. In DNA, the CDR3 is TGTGCCAGCAGTACGCCGACAGGGAAGCAGTTCTTC. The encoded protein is CASSTPTGKQFF.

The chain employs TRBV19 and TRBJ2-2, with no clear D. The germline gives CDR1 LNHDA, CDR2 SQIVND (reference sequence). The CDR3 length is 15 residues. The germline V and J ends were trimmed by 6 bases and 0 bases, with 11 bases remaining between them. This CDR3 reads CASRPTATNTGELFF. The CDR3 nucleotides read TGTGCCAGTAGGCCAACAGCCACGAACACCGGGGAGCTGTTTTTT. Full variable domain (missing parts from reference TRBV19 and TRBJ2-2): DGGITQSPKYLFRKEGQNVTLSCEQNLNHDAMYWYRQDPGQGLRLIYYSQIVNDFQKGDIAEGYSVSREKKESFPLTVTSAQKNPTAFYLCASRPTATNTGELFFGEGSRLTVL.

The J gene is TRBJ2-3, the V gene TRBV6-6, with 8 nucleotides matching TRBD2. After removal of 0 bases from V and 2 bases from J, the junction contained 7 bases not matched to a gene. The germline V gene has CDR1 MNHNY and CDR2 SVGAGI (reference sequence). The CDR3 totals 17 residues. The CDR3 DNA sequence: TGTGCCAGCAGTTACTCGACGGCGGGGGGAACCACAGATACGCAGTATTTT. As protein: CASSYSTAGGTTDTQYF.